Listed below are T cell receptor beta chains from one sample, sequenced in a study of CD8+ T cells in alopecia areata. Here immunoSEQ multiplex PCR was the method, and the copy in TCRdb shows in-frame clones only, minus some. The sample shows over 60,000 clones, about half of them seen only once. Sequencing used CD8+ T cells sorted from blood, obtained around week 37, from a patient treated with tofacitinib. The source of these receptors is a human donor with alopecia areata. The CDR3 runs from the conserved cysteine through the conserved F or W. D genes are given only for firm matches. Clone size is given for some rows only: seen once, a few or many times, or a class if the clone is expanded.

TRBV29-1	.	TRBJ2-3	TRBD1	TGCAGCGTACCAGGGGGATTTAGCACAGATACGCAGTATTTT	CSVPGGFSTDTQYF
TRBV5-1	once	TRBJ1-1	.	TGCGCCAGCAGCTTCCCCGGGACTGAAGCTTTCTTT	CASSFPGTEAFF
TRBV29-1	few	TRBJ1-2	.	TGCAGCGTTCGGGGGAACTATGGCTACACCTTC	CSVRGNYGYTF
TRBV5-6	.	TRBJ2-1	TRBD2	TGTGCCAGCAGCCTGACTAGCGGGAGTTTGTATGAGCAGTTCTTC	CASSLTSGSLYEQFF
TRBV29-1	.	TRBJ2-5	TRBD2	TGCAGCGTTGAAGATCCCGGTAGCGGGAGGGCCGGAAAGACCCAGTACTTC	CSVEDPGSGRAGKTQYF
TRBV29-1	.	TRBJ1-2	TRBD1	TGCAGCGTTGATCTCGGGACAGGGGCTGGCTACACCTTC	CSVDLGTGAGYTF
TRBV5-6	few	TRBJ2-1	.	TGTGCCAGCACCTGGGGTAGCGTATACAATGAGCAGTTCTTC	CASTWGSVYNEQFF
TRBV11-2	.	TRBJ2-7	.	TGTGCCAGCAGCTCCTTCCGCGGTACCTACGAGCAGTACTTC	CASSSFRGTYEQYF
TRBV4-2	.	TRBJ2-5	.	TGTGCCAGCAGCCAAGTGGTCGGCGAGACCCAGTACTTC	CASSQVVGETQYF
TRBV9	.	TRBJ2-2	.	TGTGCCAGCAGCGTAGAGGAGGACGCGCTGTTTTTT	CASSVEEDALFF
TRBV7-9	few	TRBJ2-5	TRBD2	TGTGCCAGCAGCCGACTAGCGGGAGCGGAGACCCAGTACTTC	CASSRLAGAETQYF
TRBV30	.	TRBJ2-1	TRBD2	TGTGCCTGGAGTCAACTAGCGGGAGTAAATGAGCAGTTCTTC	CAWSQLAGVNEQFF
TRBV2	.	TRBJ2-7	.	TGTGCCAGCAGTGGGGACTCCTACGAGCAGTACTTC	CASSGDSYEQYF
TRBV27	.	TRBJ2-5	.	TGTGCCAGCAGTTTGGTAGTAACAGGGTTGGAGACCCAGTACTTC	CASSLVVTGLETQYF
TRBV9	.	TRBJ2-5	.	TGTGCCAGCAGCGCGGACCCTAAGAGGTCCCAAGAGACCCAGTACTTC	CASSADPKRSQETQYF
TRBV5-1	.	TRBJ2-5	.	TGCGCCAGCAGCTTGGCAACTAGCAGATACCAAGAGACCCAGTACTTC	CASSLATSRYQETQYF
TRBV10-3	.	TRBJ2-7	TRBD2	TGTGCCATCAGTGAGGCGACTAGCGGGAGGGCCCACGGGCAGTACTTC	CAISEATSGRAHGQYF
TRBV4-1	.	TRBJ2-7	.	TGCGCCAGCAGCCAAGAAGGACGAGGCAGCTCCTACGAGCAGTACTTC	CASSQEGRGSSYEQYF
TRBV7-9	.	TRBJ2-1	TRBD2	TGTGCCAGCAGGCGGGAGGGCCCCAATGAGCAGTTCTTC	CASRREGPNEQFF
TRBV7-8	.	TRBJ2-3	.	TGTGCCAGCAGGCAGGGGACAGATACGCAGTATTTT	CASRQGTDTQYF
TRBV7-9	.	TRBJ2-1	.	TGTGCCAGCAGCTTAGAAGCCCCAGAGCAGTTCTTC	CASSLEAPEQFF
TRBV27	few	TRBJ1-1	.	TGTGCCAGCAGTCCTCCCCCCGGGACGGACACTGAAGCTTTCTTT	CASSPPPGTDTEAFF
TRBV30	.	TRBJ2-3	TRBD1	TGTGCCTGGGCCTCCGGGACAGGGGGCGCGACAGATACGCAGTATTTT	CAWASGTGGATDTQYF
TRBV5-1	few	TRBJ2-1	TRBD2	TGCGCCAGCAGCTTGCGTGGCTGGCCGGGACTAGCGGGCCCCAATGAGCAGTTCTTC	CASSLRGWPGLAGPNEQFF
TRBV14	.	TRBJ2-1	TRBD2	TGTGCCAGCAGCCGTAGACGGGAGGGTGATGAGCAGTTCTTC	CASSRRREGDEQFF
TRBV7-9	.	TRBJ2-5	.	TGTGCCAGCAGCCCCCCGTGGGGACCAGAGACCCAGTACTTC	CASSPPWGPETQYF
TRBV27	.	TRBJ2-3	.	TGTGCCAGCAGCCCTAGCACAGATACGCAGTATTTT	CASSPSTDTQYF
TRBV27	.	TRBJ2-7	.	TGTGCCAGCAGTCCCTCCTTTTATCCTAGAGGGGGCGAGCAGTACTTC	CASSPSFYPRGGEQYF
TRBV27	once	TRBJ2-3	.	TGTGCCAGCCGTCTTGGCACAGATACGCAGTATTTT	CASRLGTDTQYF
TRBV16	.	TRBJ1-1	.	TGTGCCAGCAGCCCTACAGGGGAAGCTTTCTTT	CASSPTGEAFF
TRBV29-1	few	TRBJ2-5	TRBD2	TGCAGCGTTGCTGGGCTAGCGGGAGTACCCTACCAAGAGACCCAGTACTTC	CSVAGLAGVPYQETQYF
TRBV11-2	few	TRBJ1-1	TRBD1	TGTGCCAGCAGCTCCTCCGGACAGGGGGCTAGGGACACTGAAGCTTTCTTT	CASSSSGQGARDTEAFF
TRBV29-1	few	TRBJ2-7	TRBD1	TGCAGCGTTGTGGTCGTAGGGGGCACCTACGAGCAGTACTTC	CSVVVVGGTYEQYF
TRBV12-5	.	TRBJ2-5	TRBD1	TGTGCTAGTGGTTTGGAGCAGGGGGCGGAGACCCAGTACTTC	CASGLEQGAETQYF
TRBV5-1	.	TRBJ2-6	.	TGCGCCAGCAGTCCGTGGGTTGCGGGGGCCAACGTCCTGACTTTC	CASSPWVAGANVLTF
TRBV30	.	TRBJ2-7	.	TGTGCCTGGAGTGTAAGCTGGCAAGGGAACTACGAGCAGTACTTC	CAWSVSWQGNYEQYF